This T cell receptor (beta chain) stems from a study of CD8+ T cells in alopecia areata. Study-wide context: Patients remained on tofacitinib for 6 to 18 months and then went 6 months without it. Findings and caveats of the study: The link between baseline CD8+ expansion and response remains uncertain with one nonresponder. Scalp clonality, along with expanded CD8+ clones among the top 100, was significantly decreased by tofacitinib.

RNA was isolated and reverse transcribed to cDNA, the sequencing template. Sequencing was performed with immunoSEQ multiplex PCR; in TCRdb, only in-frame clones are kept and a portion is missing. The table shows about 200,000 clones, with roughly 66% occurring only once. As for treatment: oral pan-JAK inhibitor, 5-10 mg twice daily. Peripheral blood samples and lesional scalp punch biopsies were obtained from alopecia areata patients. With respect to this clone: The antigen remains undetermined.

Germline V CDR1 and CDR2: SQVTM, ANQGSEA. This CDR3 has 11 residues. The sample was CD4+ T cells sorted from blood, taken at week 24, from a patient treated with tofacitinib. The chain links TRBV29-1 to TRBJ1-1; no clear D. This TCR was sampled from a human donor with alopecia areata. The CDR3 here is CRGGWNTEAFF. The CDR3 region has the DNA TGCAGGGGAGGTTGGAACACTGAAGCTTTCTTT.